Given below is one TCR beta chain in context. The antigen is unknown. The sample comes from a study of shared clonotypes between healthy human individuals. Clones were sequenced by immunoSEQ multiplex PCR, and TCRdb holds only the in-frame ones, with some missing. The sample shows a few million clones, 85% to 95% of them seen only once. Into CD45RA+ naive and CD45RA-negative memory subsets, the CD4+ cells were split. V was trimmed by 2 bases and J by 5 bases, leaving 10 bases between them. CDR1 and CDR2 from the germline V gene are SGHKS and YYEKEE (reference sequence). The CDR3 has 13 amino acids. Study findings and constraints: As a rule, naive subsets had a larger estimated richness than memory subsets.

The clonotype was recovered from a man aged 18 to 35 in good health. The sample consisted of naive CD4+ T cells sorted from blood. This sample's subset: CD45RA+ positively selected. The chain links TRBV5-5 to TRBJ2-5; no reliable D call. The CDR3 spells CASSFGRTETQYF. The CDR3, as DNA: TGTGCCAGCAGCTTTGGCCGGACGGAGACCCAGTACTTC.